Presented here are 24 T cell receptor beta chains from one specimen sequenced in a study of spatial heterogeneity in lung cancer. Time point in this sample: sample taken at primary tumor resection. Unsorted samples of tumor, nontumor lung or frozen PBMC had their whole RNA sequenced. TCRdb used MiXCR to reprocess the 5' RACE reads, holding one entry per CDR3 protein. The top ten clones hold 11% of a sample with more than 45,000 distinct CDR3 sequences, about 5.8% of them seen once. The material was PBMCs, obtained at surgery. The receptor source for this set is a male donor with early-stage non-small cell lung cancer.

The chain joins TRBV5-8 to TRBJ2-3, with 11 bases aligning to TRBD1. The germline V gene has CDR1 SGHTS and CDR2 YDEGEE. V shed 4 bases and J 6 bases; nucleotides not matched to a gene: 4. The CDR3 is made up of 14 amino acids. The CDR3 reads CASSGTGGLDTQYF. The CDR3 nucleotides read TGTGCCAGCAGCGGGACAGGGGGTTTGGATACGCAGTATTTT.

This clonotype was observed many times. The chain carries TRBV20-1 and TRBJ2-5; 11 positions agree with TRBD2. This CDR3 is 17 amino acids long. J lost 4 bases, V lost 0 bases, and 10 bases had no gene match. CDR1 is DFQATT, CDR2 SNEGSKA, per germline (reference sequence). For the CDR3, the DNA is TGCAGTGCTAGAGACGGGGGGACTAGCGGCACCCGAGAGACCCAGTACTTC. This sequence encodes CSARDGGTSGTRETQYF.

At least ten counts were recorded for this clonotype. The genes are TRBV20-1 and TRBJ2-3, with D unclear. There are 14 residues in the CDR3. Trimming left V 4 bases short and J 2 bases short, with 13 bases between. Germline CDR1 and CDR2: DFQATT and SNEGSKA (reference sequence). The CDR3: CSANRAADTDTQYF. DNA for the CDR3: TGCAGTGCTAACCGGGCCGCAGACACAGATACGCAGTATTTT.

This clonotype was recorded at least ten times. The V gene is TRBV24-1, the J gene TRBJ2-1, with TRBD2 matching 8 bases. The CDR3 consists of 16 residues. V lost 3 bases to trimming and J lost 6 bases; unmatched junction nucleotides: 9. In germline, CDR1 is KGHDR, CDR2 SFDVKD. The chain's CDR3 is CATSDPSTSGFNEQFF. CDR3 bases: TGTGCCACCAGTGATCCTAGCACTAGCGGATTCAATGAGCAGTTCTTC.

This clonotype was seen many times. The chain uses TRBV6-1 and TRBJ2-1; D possibly uses TRBD1 or TRBD2 (5 bases each). V was cut by 0 bases and J by 9 bases, with 18 bases left in between. The CDR3 sequence is 16 residues long. Germline V gene data show CDR1 as MNHNS and CDR2 as SASEGT. The DNA of the CDR3 is TGTGCCAGCAGTGAAGCACCCGGGACCCTCATGGGTGAGCAGTTCTTC. It codes for CASSEAPGTLMGEQFF.

Many counts were recorded for this clonotype. The rearrangement links TRBV24-1 to TRBJ2-5; D gene uncertain. V lost 4 bases to trimming and J lost 2 bases, with 10 bases between them. The CDR3 sequence is 14 residues long. Germline loops: CDR1 KGHDR, CDR2 SFDVKD. CDR3 loop: CATSDPTEQETQYF. CDR3 in DNA: TGTGCCACCAGTGACCCTACAGAACAAGAGACCCAGTACTTC.

There are many counts of this clonotype. The rearrangement links TRBV20-1 to TRBJ2-3; 10 bases are shared with TRBD2. Per germline, CDR1 DFQATT and CDR2 SNEGSKA (reference sequence). This CDR3 is built from 15 residues. With V trimmed by 0 bases and J by 4 bases, 4 bases remained unmatched. In DNA, the CDR3 is TGCAGTGCTAGAGATTTGACTAGCGGGCCAGATACGCAGTATTTT. Translated, it gives CSARDLTSGPDTQYF.

This clonotype showed up many times. J is TRBJ2-7 and V is TRBV20-1; TRBD2 aligns across 7 bases. Germline CDR1 reads DFQATT; CDR2 reads SNEGSKA (reference sequence). This CDR3 is built from 12 residues. The V and J ends lost 4 bases and 5 bases, in that order; junction bases with no gene match: 5. The CDR3 DNA reads TGCAGTGCTAACTGGGGAGGGAACGAGCAGTACTTC. Translating gives CSANWGGNEQYF.

This sequence joins TRBV5-8 and TRBJ2-6; the D is unclear. The CDR3 runs 17 residues. Trimming took 3 bases from V and 0 from J, leaving 13 bases between them. The V gene's germline CDR1 is SGHTS and CDR2 YDEGEE. The CDR3 spells CASSWTGSTSGANVLTF. Here the CDR3 DNA reads TGTGCCAGCAGCTGGACCGGGTCTACCTCTGGGGCCAACGTCCTGACTTTC.

This clonotype appeared many times. The chain employs TRBV9 and TRBJ2-2; maybe TRBD2 (7 bases). Germline loops: CDR1 SGDLS, CDR2 YYNGEE. The CDR3 runs 18 residues. V was trimmed by 0 bases and J by 3 bases, leaving 18 bases between them. The CDR3 DNA is TGTGCCAGCAGCGTAGCTACGCGGGGGCCCCCGGACACCGGGGAGCTGTTTTTT. Protein product: CASSVATRGPPDTGELFF.

This clonotype was seen a few times. This chain uses TRBV27 with TRBJ2-1; D is ambiguous. V was shortened by 5 bases and J by 3 bases, with 26 bases between the two germline ends. The CDR3 is 19 amino acids. Germline loops: CDR1 MNHEY, CDR2 SMNVEV (reference sequence). CDR3 nucleotides: TGTGCCAGCAGTCCTCGGCGGTATTCCGACTCACCTAACTACAATGAGCAGTTCTTC. Translating gives CASSPRRYSDSPNYNEQFF.

Only a few counts were recorded for this clonotype. The DNA for the CDR3 is TGTGCCAGCAGCTTACTATCAATCCTCCCAGATACGCAGTATTTT. This codes for CASSLLSILPDTQYF. The chain carries TRBV7-2 and TRBJ2-3; D is unclear. CDR1 SGHTA and CDR2 FQGNSA come from the germline V gene. There are 15 residues in the CDR3. Trimming cost V 2 bases and J 4 bases, with 13 bases left between them. The complete variable domain, with remaining parts taken from reference TRBV7-2 and TRBJ2-3, reads GAGVSQSPSNKVTEKGKDVELRCDPISGHTALYWYRQSLGQGLEFLIYFQGNSAPDKSGLPSDRFSAERTGGSVSTLTIQRTQQEDSAVYLCASSLLSILPDTQYFGPGTRLTVL.

The chain uses TRBV7-2 and TRBJ2-4; 7 positions agree with TRBD2. CDR3 length: 15 amino acids. Germline CDR1 is SGHTA and CDR2 is FQGNSA. V was pared by 4 bases and J by 9 bases, with 12 bases of the junction left unmatched. CDR3 in DNA: TGTGCCAGCAGCTCATCAGCGGGACGGGGTCCCATTCAGTACTTC. It yields the protein CASSSSAGRGPIQYF.

This clonotype was found many times. The V call is TRBV15, the J call TRBJ2-2; TRBD1 is a possible D gene (5 bases). Per the germline V gene, CDR1 is LNHNV and CDR2 is YYDKDF (reference sequence). V lost 5 bases, J lost 13 bases, and 20 bases lay in between. The CDR3 has 14 amino acids. CDR3 in DNA: TGTGCCACCAGCCGGCGTGGGGCCATAAGTGGGCTGTTTTTT. Translation gives CATSRRGAISGLFF.

At least ten counts were recorded for this clonotype. This sequence joins TRBV5-1 and TRBJ2-2, with D uncertain. CDR3 size: 14 residues. Trimming removed 5 bases from V and 1 base from J, with 9 bases in between. Germline V lookup: CDR1 SGHRS, CDR2 YFSETQ. CDR3 residues: CASRSALNTGELFF. CDR3 nucleotides: TGCGCCAGCAGATCGGCTCTGAACACCGGGGAGCTGTTTTTT.

A few counts support this clonotype. V and J are TRBV5-1 and TRBJ1-5; 9 bases line up with TRBD1. The trim removed 3 bases at V and 4 bases at J, leaving 5 bases unmatched. Per the germline V gene, CDR1 is SGHRS and CDR2 is YFSETQ. There are 15 residues in the CDR3. CDR3 coding DNA: TGCGCCAGCAGCTGGGACGGGACAGGGAATCAGCCCCAGCATTTT. This translates into CASSWDGTGNQPQHF.

As for this clonotype: A much larger clone lies a single base off, so this may be a read error. V usage is TRBV7-2 and J usage is TRBJ1-4, with no clear D. The V end was cut by 7 bases, the J end by 8 bases, with 14 bases between. The CDR3 runs 13 residues. In germline, CDR1 is SGHTA, CDR2 FQGNSA. Here the CDR3 reads CASNRFGEEKLFF. DNA of the CDR3: TGTGCCAGCAACCGGTTCGGAGAAGAAAAACTGTTTTTT.

This clonotype was observed many times. The chain links TRBV20-1 to TRBJ2-3; 14 nucleotides match TRBD2. V lost 6 bases, J lost 5 bases, and 4 bases stayed unmatched. Germline CDR1 and CDR2: DFQATT and SNEGSKA (reference sequence). This CDR3 comprises 14 residues. The CDR3 coding sequence is TGCAGTGCGGGGGGACTAGCGGGAGAAGATACGCAGTATTTT. Residues: CSAGGLAGEDTQYF.

This clonotype was seen many times. The genes are TRBV12-3 or TRBV12-4 and TRBJ1-3; 7 nucleotides line up with TRBD1. V lost 6 bases to trimming and J lost 2 bases; unmatched junction nucleotides: 4. The CDR3 is 14 residues long. Here the CDR3 reads CASSPDRAGNTIYF. DNA of the CDR3: TGTGCCAGCAGCCCAGACAGGGCTGGAAACACCATATATTTT.

This clonotype was detected ten times or more. The J gene is TRBJ2-5, the V gene TRBV7-9, with 10 bases lining up with TRBD2. CDR3 length: 14 residues. From germline, CDR1 is SEHNR and CDR2 FQNEAQ (reference sequence). Trimming removed 4 bases from V and 4 bases from J; junction bases left unmatched: 3. The CDR3 is CASSSAGGGETQYF. The CDR3 DNA sequence: TGTGCCAGCAGCTCAGCGGGAGGGGGAGAGACCCAGTACTTC.

This clonotype was seen many times. The chain is built from TRBV28 and TRBJ2-3; no firm D call. Germline V gives CDR1 MDHEN, CDR2 SYDVKM. Trimming pared 2 bases from V and 6 bases from J, leaving 9 bases between. CDR3 length equals 13 residues. This CDR3 reads CASSLNFRDTQYF. The CDR3 region has the DNA TGTGCCAGCAGTTTAAATTTCAGGGATACGCAGTATTTT.

In its sample, this clonotype was seen many times. This chain's CDR3 is CSAHDRIYAYEQYF. The DNA for the CDR3 is TGCAGTGCTCACGACAGGATATACGCCTACGAGCAGTACTTC. V and J are TRBV20-1 and TRBJ2-7; D perhaps matches TRBD1 (6 bases). V was pared by 5 bases and J by 2 bases, with 16 bases between. CDR1 is DFQATT and CDR2 is SNEGSKA in the germline V gene (reference sequence). There are 14 residues in the CDR3.

This clonotype appeared many times. The chain recombines TRBV19 with TRBJ2-7; TRBD2 aligns across 8 bases. Trimming removed 5 bases from V and 2 bases from J; junction bases left unmatched: 11. The CDR3 totals 16 residues. In germline, CDR1 is LNHDA, CDR2 SQIVND (reference sequence). The CDR3 coding sequence is TGTGCCAGTAGTCATACCGGGACTAGGAGGCCCTACGAGCAGTACTTC. This codes for CASSHTGTRRPYEQYF.

CDR3 nucleotide sequence: TGCAGTGCTAGAGATTCTGGGGAGGACGCCAAAAACATTCAGTACTTC. It specifies CSARDSGEDAKNIQYF. The chain couples TRBV20-1 to TRBJ2-4, with D possibly TRBD2 on 6 matching bases. The V and J ends lost 0 bases and 1 base respectively, with 13 bases between them. Germline-derived CDR1 and CDR2 are DFQATT and SNEGSKA (reference sequence). CDR3 size: 16 residues.